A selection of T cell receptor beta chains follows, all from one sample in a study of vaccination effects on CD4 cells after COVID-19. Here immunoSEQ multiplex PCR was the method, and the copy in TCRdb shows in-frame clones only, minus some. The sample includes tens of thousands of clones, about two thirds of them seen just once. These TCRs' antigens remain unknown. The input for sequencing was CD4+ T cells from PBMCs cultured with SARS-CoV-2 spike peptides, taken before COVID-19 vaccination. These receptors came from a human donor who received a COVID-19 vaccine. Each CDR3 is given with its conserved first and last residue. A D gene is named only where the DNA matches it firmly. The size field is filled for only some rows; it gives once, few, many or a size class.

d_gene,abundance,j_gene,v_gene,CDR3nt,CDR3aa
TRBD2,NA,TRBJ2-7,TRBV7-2,TGTGCCAGCCGCCTCCCCGGGACTAGCGGGAACTACGAGCAGTACTTC,CASRLPGTSGNYEQYF
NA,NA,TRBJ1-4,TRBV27,TGTGCCAGCAGTTTAACGCCACTGTCGGGGATAACTAATGAAAAACTGTTTTTT,CASSLTPLSGITNEKLFF
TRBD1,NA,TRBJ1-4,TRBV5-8,TGTGCCAGCAGCGGACGGGACAGCTATAATGAAAAACTGTTTTTT,CASSGRDSYNEKLFF
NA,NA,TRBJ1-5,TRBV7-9,TGTGCCAGCAGCTTATGGGAGCAGCCCCAGCATTTT,CASSLWEQPQHF
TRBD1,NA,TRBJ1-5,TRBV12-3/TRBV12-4,TGTGCCAGCCAGGGGGGTAGCAATCAGCCCCAGCATTTT,CASQGGSNQPQHF
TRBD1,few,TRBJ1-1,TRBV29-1,TGCAGCGGAAGCGACAGGGTGGGCACTGAAGCTTTCTTT,CSGSDRVGTEAFF
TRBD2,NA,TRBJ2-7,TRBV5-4,TGTGCCAGCAGCTCAGCGGGAGGGGCCTACGAGCAGTACTTC,CASSSAGGAYEQYF
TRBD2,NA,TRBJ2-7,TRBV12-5,TGTGCTAGTGGTTTGCCCCGACTAGCGGGGAGGAGGTTCTACGAGCAGTACTTC,CASGLPRLAGRRFYEQYF
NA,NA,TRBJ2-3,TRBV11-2,TGTGCCAGCACCCCTAGCACAGATACGCAGTATTTT,CASTPSTDTQYF
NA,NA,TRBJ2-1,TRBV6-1,TGTGCCAGCAGTGAAGAGCCCCCAGTCATGTCCTACAATGAGCAGTTCTTC,CASSEEPPVMSYNEQFF
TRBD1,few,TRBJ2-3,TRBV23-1,TGCGCCAGCAGTCAAGAGGCGGGGACAGGGGAAGAATTAGATACGCAGTATTTT,CASSQEAGTGEELDTQYF
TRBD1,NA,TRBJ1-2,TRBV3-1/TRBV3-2,TGTGCCAGCAGCCAAGGACAGGGGCAATATGGCTACACCTTC,CASSQGQGQYGYTF
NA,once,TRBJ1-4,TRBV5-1,TGCGCCAGCAGCTTGGTTCCGGTAGGGACCGGTGCAACTAATGAAAAACTGTTTTTT,CASSLVPVGTGATNEKLFF
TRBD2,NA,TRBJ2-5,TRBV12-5,TGTGCTAGTGGGGACAGGCCTCCAGCGGGAGGCGGGGAGACCCAGTACTTC,CASGDRPPAGGGETQYF
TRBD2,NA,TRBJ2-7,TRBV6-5,TGTGCCAGCAGCCGCTTGGGGGGGAAGGACGAGCAGTACTTC,CASSRLGGKDEQYF
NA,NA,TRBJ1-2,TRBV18,TGTGCCAGCTCACCACCAGGGTTGGATTCCTATGGCTACACCTTC,CASSPPGLDSYGYTF
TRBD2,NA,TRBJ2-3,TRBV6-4,TGTGCCAGCAGTGACCGGGGGGGAACAGATACGCAGTATTTT,CASSDRGGTDTQYF
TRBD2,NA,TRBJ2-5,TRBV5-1,TGCGCCAGCAGCCCCGGGACTAGCGGGTACTTACAAGAGACCCAGTACTTC,CASSPGTSGYLQETQYF
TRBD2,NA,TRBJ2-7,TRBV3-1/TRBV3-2,TGTGCCAGCAGCAGCGGACTAGCGGGGGTCGAGCAGTACTTC,CASSSGLAGVEQYF
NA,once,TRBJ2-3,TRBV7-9,TGTGCCAGCAGGCCTCGGGGTGGCACAGATACGCAGTATTTT,CASRPRGGTDTQYF
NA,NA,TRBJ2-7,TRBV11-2,TGTGCCAGCAGCTTATCTGGGTCCTACGAGCAGTACTTC,CASSLSGSYEQYF
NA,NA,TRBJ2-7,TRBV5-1,TGCGCCAGCAGCCCATCTGGGACCGCCCTCCACGAGCAGTACTTC,CASSPSGTALHEQYF
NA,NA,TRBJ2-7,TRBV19,TGTGCCAGTAGTATGGCCTCGGCGGGTTACGACTACGAGCAGTACTTC,CASSMASAGYDYEQYF
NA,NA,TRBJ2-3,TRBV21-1,TGTGCCAGCAGCGCACGGAGGCCAACCACAGATACGCAGTATTTT,CASSARRPTTDTQYF
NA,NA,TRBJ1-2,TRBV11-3,TGTGCCAGCAGCTTAGGTGAAGGGATCGGCTACACCTTC,CASSLGEGIGYTF
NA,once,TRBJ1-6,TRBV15,TGTGCCACCAGCAGACAGGGATATAATTCACCCCTCCACTTT,CATSRQGYNSPLHF
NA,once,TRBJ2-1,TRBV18,TGTGCCAGCTCACCAAATGGACCGGCGGGGAGTGAGCAGTTCTTC,CASSPNGPAGSEQFF
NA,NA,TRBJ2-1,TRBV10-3,TGTGCCATCGCCATCGGGACTGAGCAGTTCTTC,CAIAIGTEQFF
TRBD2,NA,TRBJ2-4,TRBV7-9,TGTGCCAGCAGCCCCCGGACTAGCGCGGCCAAAAACATTCAGTACTTC,CASSPRTSAAKNIQYF
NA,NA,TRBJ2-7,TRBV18,TGTGCCAGCTCACTATACACCGGGGGCAGGGGCACCTACGAGCAGTACTTC,CASSLYTGGRGTYEQYF
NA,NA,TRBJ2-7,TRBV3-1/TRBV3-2,TGTGCCAGCAGCCAAGAGGGGGGCTCCTACGAGCAGTACTTC,CASSQEGGSYEQYF
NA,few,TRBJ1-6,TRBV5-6,TGTGCCAGCAGCAGGGATTCCTCACCCCTCCACTTT,CASSRDSSPLHF
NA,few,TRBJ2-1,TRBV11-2,TGTGCCAGCAGCTTAGGTGTGCTCTACAATGAGCAGTTCTTC,CASSLGVLYNEQFF